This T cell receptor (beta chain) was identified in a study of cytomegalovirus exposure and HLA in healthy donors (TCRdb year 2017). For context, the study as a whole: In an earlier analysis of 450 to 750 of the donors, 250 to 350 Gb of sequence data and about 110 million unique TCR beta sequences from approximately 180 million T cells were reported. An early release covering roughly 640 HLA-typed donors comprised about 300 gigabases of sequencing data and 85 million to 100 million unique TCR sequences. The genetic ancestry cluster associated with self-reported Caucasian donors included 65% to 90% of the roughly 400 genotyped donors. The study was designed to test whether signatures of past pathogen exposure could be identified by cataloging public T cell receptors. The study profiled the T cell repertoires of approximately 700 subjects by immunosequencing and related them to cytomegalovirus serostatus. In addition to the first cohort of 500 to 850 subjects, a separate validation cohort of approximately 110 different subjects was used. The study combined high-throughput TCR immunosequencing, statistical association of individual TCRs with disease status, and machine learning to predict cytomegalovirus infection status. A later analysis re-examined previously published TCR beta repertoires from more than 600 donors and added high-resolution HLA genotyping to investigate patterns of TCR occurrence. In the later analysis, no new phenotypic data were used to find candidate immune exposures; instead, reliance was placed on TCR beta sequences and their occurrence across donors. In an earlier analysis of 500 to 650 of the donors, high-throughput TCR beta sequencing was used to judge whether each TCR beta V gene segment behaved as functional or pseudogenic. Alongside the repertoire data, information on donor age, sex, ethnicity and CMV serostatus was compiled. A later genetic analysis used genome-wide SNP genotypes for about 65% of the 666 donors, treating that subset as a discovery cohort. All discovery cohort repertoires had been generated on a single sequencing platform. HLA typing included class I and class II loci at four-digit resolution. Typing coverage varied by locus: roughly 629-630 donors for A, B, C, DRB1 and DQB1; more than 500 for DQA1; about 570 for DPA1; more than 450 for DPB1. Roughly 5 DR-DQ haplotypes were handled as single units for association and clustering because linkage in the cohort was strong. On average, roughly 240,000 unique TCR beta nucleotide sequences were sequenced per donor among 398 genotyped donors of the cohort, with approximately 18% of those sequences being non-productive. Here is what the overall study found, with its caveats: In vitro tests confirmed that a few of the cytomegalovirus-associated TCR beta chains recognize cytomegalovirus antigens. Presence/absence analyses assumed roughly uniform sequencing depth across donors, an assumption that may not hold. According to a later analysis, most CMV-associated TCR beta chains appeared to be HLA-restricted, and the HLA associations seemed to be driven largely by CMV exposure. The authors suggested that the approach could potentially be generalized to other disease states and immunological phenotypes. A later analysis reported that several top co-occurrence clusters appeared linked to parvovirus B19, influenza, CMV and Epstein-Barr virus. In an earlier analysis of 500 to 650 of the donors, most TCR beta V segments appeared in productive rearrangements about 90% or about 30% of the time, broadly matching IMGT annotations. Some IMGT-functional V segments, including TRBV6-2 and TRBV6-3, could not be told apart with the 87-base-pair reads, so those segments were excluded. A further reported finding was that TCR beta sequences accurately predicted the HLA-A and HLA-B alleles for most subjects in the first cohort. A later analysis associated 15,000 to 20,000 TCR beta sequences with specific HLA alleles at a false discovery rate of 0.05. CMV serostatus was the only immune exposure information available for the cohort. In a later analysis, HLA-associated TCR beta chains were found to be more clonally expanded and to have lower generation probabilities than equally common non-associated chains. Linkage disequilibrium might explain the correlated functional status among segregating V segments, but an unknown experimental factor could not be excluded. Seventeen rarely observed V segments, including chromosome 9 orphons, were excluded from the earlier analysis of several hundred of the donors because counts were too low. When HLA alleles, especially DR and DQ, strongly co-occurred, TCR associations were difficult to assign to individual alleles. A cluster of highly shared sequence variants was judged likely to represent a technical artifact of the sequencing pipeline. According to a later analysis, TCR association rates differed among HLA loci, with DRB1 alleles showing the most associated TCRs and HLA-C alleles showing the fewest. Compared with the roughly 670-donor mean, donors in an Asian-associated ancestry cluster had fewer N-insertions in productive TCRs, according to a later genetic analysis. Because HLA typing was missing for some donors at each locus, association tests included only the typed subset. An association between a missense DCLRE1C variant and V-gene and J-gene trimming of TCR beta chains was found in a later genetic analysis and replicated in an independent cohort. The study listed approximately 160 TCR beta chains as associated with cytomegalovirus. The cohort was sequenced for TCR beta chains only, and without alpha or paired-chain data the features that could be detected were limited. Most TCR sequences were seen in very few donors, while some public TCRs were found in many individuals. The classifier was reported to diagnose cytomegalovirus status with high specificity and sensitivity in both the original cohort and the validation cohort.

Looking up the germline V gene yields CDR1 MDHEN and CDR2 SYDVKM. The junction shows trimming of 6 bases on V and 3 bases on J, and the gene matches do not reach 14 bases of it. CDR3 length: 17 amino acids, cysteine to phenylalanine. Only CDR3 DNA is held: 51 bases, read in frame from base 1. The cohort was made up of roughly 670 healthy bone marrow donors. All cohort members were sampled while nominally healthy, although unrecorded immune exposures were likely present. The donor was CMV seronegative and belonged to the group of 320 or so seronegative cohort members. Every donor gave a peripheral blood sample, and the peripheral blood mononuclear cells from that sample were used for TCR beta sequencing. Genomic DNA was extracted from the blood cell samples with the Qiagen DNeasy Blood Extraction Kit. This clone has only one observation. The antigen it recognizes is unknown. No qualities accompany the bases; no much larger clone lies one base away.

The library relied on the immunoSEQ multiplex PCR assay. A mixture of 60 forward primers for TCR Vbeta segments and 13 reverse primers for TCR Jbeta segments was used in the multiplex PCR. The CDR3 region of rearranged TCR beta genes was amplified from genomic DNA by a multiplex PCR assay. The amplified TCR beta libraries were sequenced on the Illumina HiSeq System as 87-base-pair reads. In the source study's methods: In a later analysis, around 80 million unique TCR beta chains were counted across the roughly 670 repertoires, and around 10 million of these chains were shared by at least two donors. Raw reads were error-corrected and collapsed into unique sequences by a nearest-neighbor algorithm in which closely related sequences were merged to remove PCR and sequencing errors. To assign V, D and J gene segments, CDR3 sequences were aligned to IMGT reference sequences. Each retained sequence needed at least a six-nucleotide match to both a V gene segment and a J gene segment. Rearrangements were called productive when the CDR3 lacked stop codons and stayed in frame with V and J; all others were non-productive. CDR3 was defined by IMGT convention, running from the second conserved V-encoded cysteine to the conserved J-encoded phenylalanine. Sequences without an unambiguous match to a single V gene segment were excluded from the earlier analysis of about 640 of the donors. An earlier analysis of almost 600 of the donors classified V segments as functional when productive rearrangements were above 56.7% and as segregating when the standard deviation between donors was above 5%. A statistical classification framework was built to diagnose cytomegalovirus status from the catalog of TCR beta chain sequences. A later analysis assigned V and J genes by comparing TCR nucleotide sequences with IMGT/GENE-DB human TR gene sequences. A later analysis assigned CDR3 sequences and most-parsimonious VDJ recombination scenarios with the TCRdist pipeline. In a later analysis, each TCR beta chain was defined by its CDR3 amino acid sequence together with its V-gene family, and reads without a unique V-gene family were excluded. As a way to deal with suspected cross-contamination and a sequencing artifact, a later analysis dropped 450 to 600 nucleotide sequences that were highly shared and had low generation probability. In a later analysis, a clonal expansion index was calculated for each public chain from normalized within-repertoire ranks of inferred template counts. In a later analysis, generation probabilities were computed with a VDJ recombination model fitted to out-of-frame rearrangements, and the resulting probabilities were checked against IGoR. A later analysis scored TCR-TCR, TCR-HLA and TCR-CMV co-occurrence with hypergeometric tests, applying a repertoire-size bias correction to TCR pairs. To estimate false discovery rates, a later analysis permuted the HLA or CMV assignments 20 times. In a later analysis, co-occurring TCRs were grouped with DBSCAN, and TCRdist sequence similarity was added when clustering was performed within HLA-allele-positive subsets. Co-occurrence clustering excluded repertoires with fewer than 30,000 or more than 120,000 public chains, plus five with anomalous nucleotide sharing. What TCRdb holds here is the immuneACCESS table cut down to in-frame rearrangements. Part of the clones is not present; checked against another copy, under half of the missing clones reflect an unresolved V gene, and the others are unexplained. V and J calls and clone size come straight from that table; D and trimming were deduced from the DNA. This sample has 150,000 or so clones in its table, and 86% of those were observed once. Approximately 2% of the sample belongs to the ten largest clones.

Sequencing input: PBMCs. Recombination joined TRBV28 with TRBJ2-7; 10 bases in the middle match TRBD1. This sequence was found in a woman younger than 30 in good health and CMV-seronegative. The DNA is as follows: TGTGCCAGCAGGGGGGGACAGGGGAATGACTACCGCTACGAGCAGTACTTC. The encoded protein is CASRGGQGNDYRYEQYF.